This T cell receptor (beta chain) emerged from a study of control samples from healthy donors and cancer patients. Germline V CDR1 and CDR2: SEHNR, FQNEAQ (reference sequence). V was pared by 5 bases and J by 10 bases, with 9 bases between. The CDR3 sequence is 12 residues long. Clones were sequenced by immunoSEQ multiplex PCR, and TCRdb holds only the in-frame ones, with some missing. The sample holds about 150,000 clones, under 90% seen once. The receptor was isolated from a man aged 30 to 39 in good health. Sequencing used blood. This chain uses TRBV7-9 with TRBJ1-6; D gene unclear. CDR3 residues: CASSMEKSPLHF. The CDR3 DNA reads as TGTGCCAGCAGCATGGAAAAGTCACCCCTCCACTTT.